What follows are 3 T cell receptor beta chains derived from one specimen sequenced in a study of Graves' ophthalmopathy and Graves' hyperthyroidism. From RNA, the CDR3 regions of TCR beta chains were amplified and sequenced. In the first round, RT-PCR was carried out with HTBI primers, and a multiplex PCR formed the second round. Each CDR3 protein gets one entry after TCRdb re-called the multiplex PCR reads with MiXCR. The sample holds over 200,000 distinct CDR3 sequences, just under 30% seen once. The source material was peripheral blood. The receptors stem from a man aged 50 or older with Graves' ophthalmopathy.

V and J are TRBV12-3 or TRBV12-4 and TRBJ2-7; the match to TRBD2 covers 11 bases. The CDR3 spans 14 residues. V lost 6 bases, J lost 3 bases, and 4 bases stayed unmatched. CDR3 sequence (DNA): TGTGCCAGCAGAGGGACTAGCGGCCTCTACGAGCAGTACTTC. This sequence encodes CASRGTSGLYEQYF.

The CDR3 bases are TGCAGTGCGAGCATACGTAGCGGGGTCACCTACGAGCAGTACTTC. It encodes CSASIRSGVTYEQYF. The genes are TRBV20-1 and TRBJ2-7; 8 bases are a match to TRBD2. V dropped 6 bases and J dropped 2; count of bases not matched to a gene: 12. Germline assignment: CDR1 DFQATT and CDR2 SNEGSKA (reference sequence). The CDR3 extends over 15 amino acids.

This chain uses TRBV15 with TRBJ2-7, with D perhaps matching TRBD1 (6 bases). The germline V gene encodes CDR1 LNHNV and CDR2 YYDKDF (reference sequence). This CDR3 spans 13 amino acids. Trimming took 0 bases from V and 11 from J, leaving 14 bases between them. CDR3 nucleotide sequence: TGTGCCACCAGCAGAGATCCGGGGACATATAAGTACTTC. Translating gives CATSRDPGTYKYF.